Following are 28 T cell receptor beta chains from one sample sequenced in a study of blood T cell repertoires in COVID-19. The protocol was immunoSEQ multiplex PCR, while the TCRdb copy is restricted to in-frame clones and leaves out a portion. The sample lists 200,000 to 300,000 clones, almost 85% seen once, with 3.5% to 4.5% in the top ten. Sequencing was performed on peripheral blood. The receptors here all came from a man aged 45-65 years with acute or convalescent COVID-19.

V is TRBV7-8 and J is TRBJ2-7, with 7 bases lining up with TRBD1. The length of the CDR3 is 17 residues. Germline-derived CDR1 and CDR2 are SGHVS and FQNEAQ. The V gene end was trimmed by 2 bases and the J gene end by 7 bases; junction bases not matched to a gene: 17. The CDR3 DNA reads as TGTGCCAGCAGCTTACCCTACCGACAGGGTGGGTACCGAGAGCAGTACTTC. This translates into CASSLPYRQGGYREQYF.

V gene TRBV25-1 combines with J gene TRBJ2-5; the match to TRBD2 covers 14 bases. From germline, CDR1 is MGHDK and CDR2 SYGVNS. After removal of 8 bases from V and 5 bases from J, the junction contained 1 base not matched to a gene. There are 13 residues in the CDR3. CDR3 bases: TGTGCCAGCCGACTAGCGGGAGGGGAGACCCAGTACTTC. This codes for CASRLAGGETQYF.

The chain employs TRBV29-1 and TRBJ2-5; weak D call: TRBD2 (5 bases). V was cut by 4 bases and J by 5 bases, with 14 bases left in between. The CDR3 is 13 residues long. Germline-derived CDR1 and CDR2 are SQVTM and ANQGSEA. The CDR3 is CSVAYGEIETQYF. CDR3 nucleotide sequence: TGCAGCGTTGCATACGGGGAGATCGAGACCCAGTACTTC.

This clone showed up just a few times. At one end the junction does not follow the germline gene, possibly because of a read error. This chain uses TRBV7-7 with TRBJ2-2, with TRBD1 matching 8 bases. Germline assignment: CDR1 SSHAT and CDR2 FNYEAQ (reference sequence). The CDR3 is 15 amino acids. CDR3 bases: TGTGCTAGCAGCCCGACAGGGGAAGACACCGGGGAGCTGTTTTTT. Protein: CASSPTGEDTGELFF.

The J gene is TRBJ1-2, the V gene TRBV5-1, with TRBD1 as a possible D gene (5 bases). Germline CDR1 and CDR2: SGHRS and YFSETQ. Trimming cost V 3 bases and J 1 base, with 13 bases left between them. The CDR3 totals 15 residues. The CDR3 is CASSSSTARNYGYTF. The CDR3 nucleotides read TGCGCCAGCAGCTCCTCGACAGCCCGTAACTATGGCTACACCTTC.

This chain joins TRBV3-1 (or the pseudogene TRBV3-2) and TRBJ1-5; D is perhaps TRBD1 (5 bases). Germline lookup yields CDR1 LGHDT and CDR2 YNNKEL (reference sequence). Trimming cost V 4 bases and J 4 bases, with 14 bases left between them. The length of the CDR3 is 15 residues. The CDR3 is CASSRGPYRNQPQHF. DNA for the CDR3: TGTGCCAGCAGCCGGGGCCCCTACCGGAATCAGCCCCAGCATTTT.

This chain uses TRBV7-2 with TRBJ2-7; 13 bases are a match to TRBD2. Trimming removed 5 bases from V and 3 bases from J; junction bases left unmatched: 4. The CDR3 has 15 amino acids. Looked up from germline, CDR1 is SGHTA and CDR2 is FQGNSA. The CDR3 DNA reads TGTGCCAGCAGCGGACGGACTAGCGGGAGCTACGAGCAGTACTTC. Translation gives CASSGRTSGSYEQYF. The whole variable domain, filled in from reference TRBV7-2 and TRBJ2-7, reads GAGVSQSPSNKVTEKGKDVELRCDPISGHTALYWYRQSLGQGLEFLIYFQGNSAPDKSGLPSDRFSAERTGGSVSTLTIQRTQQEDSAVYLCASSGRTSGSYEQYFGPGTRLTVT.

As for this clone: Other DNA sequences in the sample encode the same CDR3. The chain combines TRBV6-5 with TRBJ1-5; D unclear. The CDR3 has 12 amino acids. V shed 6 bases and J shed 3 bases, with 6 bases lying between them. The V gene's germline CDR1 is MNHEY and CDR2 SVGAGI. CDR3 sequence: CASRAPNQPQHF. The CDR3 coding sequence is TGTGCCAGCAGGGCCCCCAATCAGCCCCAGCATTTT.

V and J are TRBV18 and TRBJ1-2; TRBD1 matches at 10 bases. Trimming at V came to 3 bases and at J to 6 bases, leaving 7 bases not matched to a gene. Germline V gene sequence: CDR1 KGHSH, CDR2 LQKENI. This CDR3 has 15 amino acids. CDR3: CASSPGQGIGNGYTF. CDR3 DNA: TGTGCCAGCTCACCGGGACAGGGGATAGGTAATGGCTACACCTTC.

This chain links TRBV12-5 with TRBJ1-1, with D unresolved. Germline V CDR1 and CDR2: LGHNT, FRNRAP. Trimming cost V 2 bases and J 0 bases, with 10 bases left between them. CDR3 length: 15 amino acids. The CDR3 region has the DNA TGTGCTAGTGGTTTGAACAGCCACATGAACACTGAAGCTTTCTTT. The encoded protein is CASGLNSHMNTEAFF.

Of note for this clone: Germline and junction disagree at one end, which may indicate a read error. CDR3: CASSGTSGRYSRANVLTF. DNA of the CDR3: TGTGCCAGCAGTGGGACTAGCGGGAGGTACTCTCGGGCCAACGTCCTGACTTTC. The chain is built from TRBV27 and TRBJ2-6, with 15 positions matching TRBD2. Looked up from germline, CDR1 is MNHEY and CDR2 is SMNVEV (reference sequence). This CDR3 is 18 amino acids long.

CDR3 loop: CASKVRGAVLANTGELFF. For the CDR3, the DNA is TGTGCCAGCAAGGTCCGGGGGGCGGTACTCGCGAACACCGGGGAGCTGTTTTTT. The chain employs TRBV2 and TRBJ2-2; a possible D gene is TRBD2 (7 bases). CDR3 length: 18 residues. Germline CDR1 is SNHLY and CDR2 is FYNNEI. V lost 7 bases to trimming and J lost 0 bases, with 21 bases between them.

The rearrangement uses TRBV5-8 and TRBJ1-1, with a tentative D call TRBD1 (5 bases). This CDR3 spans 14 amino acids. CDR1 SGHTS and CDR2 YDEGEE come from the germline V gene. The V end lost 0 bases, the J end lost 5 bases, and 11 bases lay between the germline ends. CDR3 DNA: TGTGCCAGCAGCTTGGCAGGGAAGGGAACTGAAGCTTTCTTT. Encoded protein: CASSLAGKGTEAFF. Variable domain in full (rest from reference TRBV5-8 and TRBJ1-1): EAGVTQSPTHLIKTRGQQATLRCSPISGHTSVYWYQQALGLGLQFLLWYDEGEERNRGNFPPRFSGRQFPNYSSELNVNALELEDSALYLCASSLAGKGTEAFFGQGTRLTVV.

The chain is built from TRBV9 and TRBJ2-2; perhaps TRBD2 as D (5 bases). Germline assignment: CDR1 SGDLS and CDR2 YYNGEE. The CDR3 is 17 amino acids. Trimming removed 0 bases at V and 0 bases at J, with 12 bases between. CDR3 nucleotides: TGTGCCAGCAGCGTAGCTCCGGCGGGCACGAACACCGGGGAGCTGTTTTTT. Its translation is CASSVAPAGTNTGELFF.

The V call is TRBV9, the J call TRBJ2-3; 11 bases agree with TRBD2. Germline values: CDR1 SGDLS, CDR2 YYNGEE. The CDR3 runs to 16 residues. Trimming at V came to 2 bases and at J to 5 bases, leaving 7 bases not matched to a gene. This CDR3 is CASSVLAGGSEDTQYF. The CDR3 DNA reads TGTGCCAGCAGCGTTCTAGCGGGGGGCTCAGAAGATACGCAGTATTTT. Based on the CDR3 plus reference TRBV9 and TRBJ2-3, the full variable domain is DSGVTQTPKHLITATGQRVTLRCSPRSGDLSVYWYQQSLDQGLQFLIQYYNGEERAKGNILERFSAQQFPDLHSELNLSSLELGDSALYFCASSVLAGGSEDTQYFGPGTRLTVL.

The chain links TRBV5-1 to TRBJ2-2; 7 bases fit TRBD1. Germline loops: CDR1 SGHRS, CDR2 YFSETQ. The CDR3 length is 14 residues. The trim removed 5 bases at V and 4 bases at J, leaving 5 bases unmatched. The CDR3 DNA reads TGCGCCAGCAGACCTGGGACAGCCACCGGGGAGCTGTTTTTT. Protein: CASRPGTATGELFF.

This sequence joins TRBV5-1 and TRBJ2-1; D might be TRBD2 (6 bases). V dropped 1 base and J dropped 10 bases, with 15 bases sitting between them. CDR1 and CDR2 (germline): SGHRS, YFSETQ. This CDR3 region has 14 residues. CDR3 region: CASSLLETSLEQFF. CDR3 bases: TGCGCCAGCAGCTTGTTGGAGACTAGTTTGGAGCAGTTCTTC.

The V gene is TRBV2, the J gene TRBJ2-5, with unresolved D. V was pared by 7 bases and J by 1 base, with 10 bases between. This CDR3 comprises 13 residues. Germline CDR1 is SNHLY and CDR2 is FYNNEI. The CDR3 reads CASTTDPQETQYF. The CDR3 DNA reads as TGTGCCAGCACTACTGATCCCCAAGAGACCCAGTACTTC.

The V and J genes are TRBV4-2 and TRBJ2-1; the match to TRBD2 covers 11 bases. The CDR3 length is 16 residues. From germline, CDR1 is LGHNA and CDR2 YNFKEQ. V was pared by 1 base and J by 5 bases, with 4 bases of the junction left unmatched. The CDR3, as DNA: TGTGCCAGCAGCCAAGGGCTAGCGGGGGGCAACAATGAGCAGTTCTTC. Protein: CASSQGLAGGNNEQFF.

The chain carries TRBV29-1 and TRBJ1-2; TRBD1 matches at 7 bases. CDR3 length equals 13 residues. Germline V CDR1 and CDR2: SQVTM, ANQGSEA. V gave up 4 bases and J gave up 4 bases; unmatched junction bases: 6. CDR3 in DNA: TGCAGCGTTGGGGCAGGGGGTATCTATGGCTACACCTTC. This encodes CSVGAGGIYGYTF. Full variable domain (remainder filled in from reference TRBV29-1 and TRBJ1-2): SAVISQKPSRDICQRGTSLTIQCQVDSQVTMMFWYRQQPGQSLTLIATANQGSEATYESGFVIDKFPISRPNLTFSTLTVSNMSPEDSSIYLCSVGAGGIYGYTFGSGTRLTVV.

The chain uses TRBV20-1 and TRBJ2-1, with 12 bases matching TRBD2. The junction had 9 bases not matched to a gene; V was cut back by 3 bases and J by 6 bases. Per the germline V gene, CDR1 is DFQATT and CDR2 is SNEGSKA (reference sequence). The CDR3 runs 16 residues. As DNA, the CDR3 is TGCAGTGCTAGTCAAGTTCTAGCGGGAGGGCGCAATGAGCAGTTCTTC. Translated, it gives CSASQVLAGGRNEQFF.

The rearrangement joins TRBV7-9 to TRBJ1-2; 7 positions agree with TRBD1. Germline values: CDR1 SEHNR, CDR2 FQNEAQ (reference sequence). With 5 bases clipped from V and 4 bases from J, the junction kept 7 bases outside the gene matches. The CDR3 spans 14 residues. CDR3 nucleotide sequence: TGTGCCAGCAGCCACAACAACAGGGGCTATGGCTACACCTTC. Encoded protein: CASSHNNRGYGYTF.

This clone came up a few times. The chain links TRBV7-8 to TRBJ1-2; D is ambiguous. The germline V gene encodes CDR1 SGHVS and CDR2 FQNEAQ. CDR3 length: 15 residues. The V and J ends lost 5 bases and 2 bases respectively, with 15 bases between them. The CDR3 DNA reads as TGTGCCAGCAGCCCGACCTCGACTTTAAACTATGGCTACACCTTC. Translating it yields CASSPTSTLNYGYTF.

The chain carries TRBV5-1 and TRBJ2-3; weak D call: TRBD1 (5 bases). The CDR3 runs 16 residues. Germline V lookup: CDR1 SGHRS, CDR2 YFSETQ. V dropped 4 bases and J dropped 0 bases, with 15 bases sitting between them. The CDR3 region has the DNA TGCGCCAGCAGCAGAAACCGACAGATTAGCACAGATACGCAGTATTTT. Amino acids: CASSRNRQISTDTQYF.

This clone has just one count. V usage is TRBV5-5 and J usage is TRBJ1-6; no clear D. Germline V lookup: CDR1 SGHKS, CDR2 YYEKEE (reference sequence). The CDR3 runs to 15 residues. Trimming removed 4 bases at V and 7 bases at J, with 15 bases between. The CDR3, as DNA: TGTGCCAGCAGCCTACCGAGCCTCGGGAATTCACCCCTCCACTTT. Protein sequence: CASSLPSLGNSPLHF.

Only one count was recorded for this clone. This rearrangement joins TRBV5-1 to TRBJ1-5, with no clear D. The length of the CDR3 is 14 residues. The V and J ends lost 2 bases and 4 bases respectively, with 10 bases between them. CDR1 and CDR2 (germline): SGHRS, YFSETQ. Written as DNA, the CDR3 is TGCGCCAGCAGCTTTGATGGGAGGAATCAGCCCCAGCATTTT. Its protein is CASSFDGRNQPQHF.

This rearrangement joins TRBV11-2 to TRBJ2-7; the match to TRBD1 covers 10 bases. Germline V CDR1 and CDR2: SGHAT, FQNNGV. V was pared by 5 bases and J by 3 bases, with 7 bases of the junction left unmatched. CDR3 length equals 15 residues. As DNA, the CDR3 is TGTGCCAGCAGCCCTTACCGGGACAGGGGCTACGAGCAGTACTTC. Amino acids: CASSPYRDRGYEQYF.

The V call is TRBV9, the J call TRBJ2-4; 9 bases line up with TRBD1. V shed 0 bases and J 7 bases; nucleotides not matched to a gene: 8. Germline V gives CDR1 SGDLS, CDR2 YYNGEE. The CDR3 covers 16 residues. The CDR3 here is CASSVDGGTGPNIQYF. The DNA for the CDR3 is TGTGCCAGCAGCGTAGACGGGGGGACAGGGCCGAACATTCAGTACTTC. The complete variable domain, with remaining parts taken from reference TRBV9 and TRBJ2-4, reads DSGVTQTPKHLITATGQRVTLRCSPRSGDLSVYWYQQSLDQGLQFLIQYYNGEERAKGNILERFSAQQFPDLHSELNLSSLELGDSALYFCASSVDGGTGPNIQYFGAGTRLSVL.